Listed below are T cell receptor beta chains from one sample, sequenced in a study of T cell responses to AZD1222 COVID-19 vaccine. Measured with immunoSEQ multiplex PCR; TCRdb has only the in-frame clones, and not every one. The profile covers 75,000 to 90,000 clones, with around 80% appearing a single time and around a fifth taken by the ten largest. The starting material was peripheral blood, obtained on day 0 of AZD1222 vaccination. The source of these receptors is an adult in good health. The CDR3 runs from the conserved cysteine through the conserved F or W. A D gene is named only where the DNA matches it firmly. Only some rows state a clone size, as once, few, many or a class for expanded clones.

j_call: TRBJ1-1
clone_size: NA
d_call: NA
v_call: TRBV6-1
cdr3_nt: TGTGCCAGCAGTGAGGCTAGTTACCTTGAAGCTTTCTTT
cdr3_aa: CASSEASYLEAFF

j_call: TRBJ2-5
clone_size: NA
d_call: TRBD2
v_call: TRBV2
cdr3_nt: TGTGCCAGCAGTGAAGCTCTAGCGGGAGGAACAGAGACCCAGTACTTC
cdr3_aa: CASSEALAGGTETQYF

j_call: TRBJ1-5
clone_size: NA
d_call: NA
v_call: TRBV19
cdr3_nt: TGTGCCAGTAGTATAGATCCCTCGACGGTTAGCAATCAGCCCCAGCATTTT
cdr3_aa: CASSIDPSTVSNQPQHF

j_call: TRBJ2-7
clone_size: few
d_call: NA
v_call: TRBV5-1
cdr3_nt: TGCGCCAGCAGCTCCCTCGCGACAGGACCCTACGAGCAGTACTTC
cdr3_aa: CASSSLATGPYEQYF

j_call: TRBJ2-5
clone_size: NA
d_call: TRBD2
v_call: TRBV2
cdr3_nt: TGTGCCAGCGGTGGACTAGAGAGAGAGACCCAGTACTTC
cdr3_aa: CASGGLERETQYF

j_call: TRBJ2-3
clone_size: NA
d_call: NA
v_call: TRBV27
cdr3_nt: TGTGCCAGCAGTTGGAAGTTCACAGATACGCAGTATTTT
cdr3_aa: CASSWKFTDTQYF

j_call: TRBJ2-7
clone_size: NA
d_call: NA
v_call: TRBV5-1
cdr3_nt: TGCGCCAGCAAATACGAGGGGGGAAGCTCCTACGAGCAGTACTTC
cdr3_aa: CASKYEGGSSYEQYF

j_call: TRBJ2-4
clone_size: NA
d_call: NA
v_call: TRBV7-2
cdr3_nt: TGTGCCAGCAGCCACTCGGGGGCAGGAGCCAAAAACATTCAGTACTTC
cdr3_aa: CASSHSGAGAKNIQYF

j_call: TRBJ1-2
clone_size: few
d_call: NA
v_call: TRBV3-1/TRBV3-2
cdr3_nt: TGTGCCAGCAGCCAAGATGACGGGGGCTGGGGCTACACCTTC
cdr3_aa: CASSQDDGGWGYTF

j_call: TRBJ2-7
clone_size: NA
d_call: NA
v_call: TRBV6-6
cdr3_nt: TGTGCCAGCAGCGGAAGCGGGCGCGAGCAGTACTTC
cdr3_aa: CASSGSGREQYF

j_call: TRBJ2-3
clone_size: NA
d_call: TRBD1
v_call: TRBV7-9
cdr3_nt: TGTGCCAGCAGCTCCTTTACAGGGGGCTCGGGGGAAGATACGCAGTATTTT
cdr3_aa: CASSSFTGGSGEDTQYF

j_call: TRBJ2-3
clone_size: NA
d_call: NA
v_call: TRBV5-1
cdr3_nt: TGCGCCAGCAGCCTCCAGGGTGGAACAGATACGCAGTATTTT
cdr3_aa: CASSLQGGTDTQYF

j_call: TRBJ2-7
clone_size: NA
d_call: NA
v_call: TRBV5-1
cdr3_nt: TGCGCCAGCAGCTTGGATTATAGGGGCGAGCAGTACTTC
cdr3_aa: CASSLDYRGEQYF

j_call: TRBJ2-7
clone_size: NA
d_call: NA
v_call: TRBV18
cdr3_nt: TGTGCCAGCTCACCACCGACCCGAGTCAACTACGAGCAGTACTTC
cdr3_aa: CASSPPTRVNYEQYF

j_call: TRBJ2-7
clone_size: once
d_call: TRBD2
v_call: TRBV6-5
cdr3_nt: TGTGCCAGCAGCCTCGGGACTAGCGGCGGTTACGAGCAGTACTTC
cdr3_aa: CASSLGTSGGYEQYF

j_call: TRBJ2-3
clone_size: NA
d_call: TRBD2
v_call: TRBV18
cdr3_nt: TGTGCCAGCACCAGCTCTAGCGGGAGGCTAGCTAGCACAGATACGCAGTATTTT
cdr3_aa: CASTSSSGRLASTDTQYF

j_call: TRBJ2-5
clone_size: few
d_call: NA
v_call: TRBV3-1/TRBV3-2
cdr3_nt: TGTGCCAGCAGCCAAGACCTCAACGCGGGGACCCAGTACTTC
cdr3_aa: CASSQDLNAGTQYF

j_call: TRBJ2-5
clone_size: NA
d_call: TRBD2
v_call: TRBV5-1
cdr3_nt: TGCGCCAGCAGCTTGACTAGCGGGGAGGGAGAGACCCAGTACTTC
cdr3_aa: CASSLTSGEGETQYF

j_call: TRBJ2-4
clone_size: NA
d_call: NA
v_call: TRBV7-9
cdr3_nt: TGTGCCAGCACCTCCATAAAACTTGACCTGATAGCCAAAAACATTCAGTACTTC
cdr3_aa: CASTSIKLDLIAKNIQYF

j_call: TRBJ2-5
clone_size: NA
d_call: TRBD2
v_call: TRBV4-1
cdr3_nt: TGCGCCAGCAGCCCGAGGGCGGGAGGCCTGGAGACCCAGTACTTC
cdr3_aa: CASSPRAGGLETQYF

j_call: TRBJ1-2
clone_size: once
d_call: TRBD1
v_call: TRBV2
cdr3_nt: TGTGCCGCAGCCGGGACAGGGAGCTATGGCTACACCTTC
cdr3_aa: CAAAGTGSYGYTF

j_call: TRBJ1-2
clone_size: NA
d_call: TRBD1
v_call: TRBV6-5
cdr3_nt: TGTGCCACCAGGGGGCAGGTTCTTTATGGCTACACCTTC
cdr3_aa: CATRGQVLYGYTF

j_call: TRBJ1-5
clone_size: NA
d_call: NA
v_call: TRBV9
cdr3_nt: TGTGCCAGCAGCGTGGGCCAAAGGGATCAGCCCCAGCATTTT
cdr3_aa: CASSVGQRDQPQHF

j_call: TRBJ2-1
clone_size: NA
d_call: TRBD2
v_call: TRBV29-1
cdr3_nt: TGCAGCGCTATCGGGACTAGCTTTTCCTACAATGAGCAGTTCTTC
cdr3_aa: CSAIGTSFSYNEQFF

j_call: TRBJ2-7
clone_size: NA
d_call: NA
v_call: TRBV5-1
cdr3_nt: TGCGCCAGCAGCCTGGGAACCTCCGGGGGCTACGAGCAGTACTTC
cdr3_aa: CASSLGTSGGYEQYF

j_call: TRBJ2-1
clone_size: NA
d_call: NA
v_call: TRBV10-1
cdr3_nt: TGCGCCAGCAGTACTAGCGGAGGGGGCATTACCGGCGATGAGCAGTTCTTC
cdr3_aa: CASSTSGGGITGDEQFF

j_call: TRBJ2-7
clone_size: NA
d_call: TRBD2
v_call: TRBV7-6
cdr3_nt: TGTGCCAGCAGCTTAGCGGGAGGGAGCTCCTACGAGCAGTACTTC
cdr3_aa: CASSLAGGSSYEQYF

j_call: TRBJ2-5
clone_size: NA
d_call: TRBD2
v_call: TRBV27
cdr3_nt: TGTGCCAGCAGTCCCTTCCCACCCTTGACTAGCGGGAGCCAAGAGACCCAGTACTTC
cdr3_aa: CASSPFPPLTSGSQETQYF

j_call: TRBJ2-3
clone_size: NA
d_call: NA
v_call: TRBV2
cdr3_nt: TGTGCCAGCAGCACCGGACTCGGAGTGCATTTT
cdr3_aa: CASSTGLGVHF

j_call: TRBJ2-7
clone_size: NA
d_call: NA
v_call: TRBV11-2
cdr3_nt: TGTGCCAGCAGCTTCGCCGCGGGCCCGAAGATAACCTACGAGCAGTACTTC
cdr3_aa: CASSFAAGPKITYEQYF

j_call: TRBJ2-1
clone_size: NA
d_call: TRBD2
v_call: TRBV7-6
cdr3_nt: TGTGCCAGCAGGCCCCTAGCGGGAGGGAGCAATGAGCAGTTCTTC
cdr3_aa: CASRPLAGGSNEQFF

j_call: TRBJ2-5
clone_size: NA
d_call: TRBD1
v_call: TRBV5-4
cdr3_nt: TGTGCCAGCAGCGGACAGGGACGGGAGACCCAGTACTTC
cdr3_aa: CASSGQGRETQYF

j_call: TRBJ1-5
clone_size: NA
d_call: NA
v_call: TRBV30
cdr3_nt: TGTGCCTGGAATATAGGAGACAACAATCAGCCCCAGCATTTT
cdr3_aa: CAWNIGDNNQPQHF

j_call: TRBJ2-3
clone_size: NA
d_call: NA
v_call: TRBV30
cdr3_nt: TGTGCCTGGAGTCTCTCTCAGGGAGGCACAGATACGCAGTATTTT
cdr3_aa: CAWSLSQGGTDTQYF

j_call: TRBJ2-1
clone_size: NA
d_call: NA
v_call: TRBV12-2
cdr3_nt: TGTGCAGGTAGCGGGCTTACTTACAATGAGCAGTTCTTC
cdr3_aa: CAGSGLTYNEQFF

j_call: TRBJ2-1
clone_size: many
d_call: TRBD2
v_call: TRBV10-1
cdr3_nt: TGCGCCAGCAGTGTGACTAGCGGGAGGGCGGTTGAGCAGTTCTTC
cdr3_aa: CASSVTSGRAVEQFF

j_call: TRBJ2-7
clone_size: NA
d_call: NA
v_call: TRBV11-2
cdr3_nt: TGTGCCAGCAGCTTAAGTAACGGAGGCGCGGGCGAGCAGTACTTC
cdr3_aa: CASSLSNGGAGEQYF

j_call: TRBJ1-6
clone_size: NA
d_call: NA
v_call: TRBV7-2
cdr3_nt: TGTGCCAGCAGCATCGGACAGCCCAATTCACCCCTCCACTTT
cdr3_aa: CASSIGQPNSPLHF

j_call: TRBJ2-3
clone_size: NA
d_call: NA
v_call: TRBV2
cdr3_nt: TGTGCCAGCGTAAAAAGGCGTTCGGGACTCAACACAGATACGCAGTATTTT
cdr3_aa: CASVKRRSGLNTDTQYF

j_call: TRBJ2-3
clone_size: NA
d_call: NA
v_call: TRBV7-9
cdr3_nt: TGTGCCAGCAGCTATGGATCAGGAGGGGGCACAGATACGCAGTATTTT
cdr3_aa: CASSYGSGGGTDTQYF

j_call: TRBJ2-3
clone_size: NA
d_call: NA
v_call: TRBV7-2
cdr3_nt: TGTGCCAGCAGCGTGTACCCCCGGGGCACAGATACGCAGTATTTT
cdr3_aa: CASSVYPRGTDTQYF

j_call: TRBJ2-1
clone_size: few
d_call: NA
v_call: TRBV11-1
cdr3_nt: TGTGCCAGCAGCCAACTTAAGGCGGGGCACAATGAGCAGTTCTTC
cdr3_aa: CASSQLKAGHNEQFF

j_call: TRBJ2-3
clone_size: NA
d_call: NA
v_call: TRBV7-2
cdr3_nt: TGTGCCAGCGCCTCTATGGGGACAGATACGCAGTATTTT
cdr3_aa: CASASMGTDTQYF

j_call: TRBJ2-7
clone_size: NA
d_call: TRBD1
v_call: TRBV19
cdr3_nt: TGTGCCAGTAGCGTCCCTGGGACAGGGGGCTACGAGCAGTACTTC
cdr3_aa: CASSVPGTGGYEQYF

j_call: TRBJ1-2
clone_size: NA
d_call: NA
v_call: TRBV14
cdr3_nt: TGTGCCAGCAGCCAAGGGTTGGACTATGGCTACACCTTC
cdr3_aa: CASSQGLDYGYTF

j_call: TRBJ1-2
clone_size: NA
d_call: TRBD1
v_call: TRBV18
cdr3_nt: TGTGCCAGCTCACCAGGGGGGGGACAGGAGACTGTCTATGGCTACACCTTC
cdr3_aa: CASSPGGGQETVYGYTF

j_call: TRBJ1-2
clone_size: once
d_call: NA
v_call: TRBV6-5
cdr3_nt: TGTGCCAGCAGTTACTCGGAGACGGCGGGCTACTATGGCTACACCTTC
cdr3_aa: CASSYSETAGYYGYTF

j_call: TRBJ2-2
clone_size: few
d_call: TRBD2
v_call: TRBV11-3
cdr3_nt: TGTGCCAGCAGCTTAGGTATACCCGGGACTAGCGGCACCGGGGAGCTGTTTTTT
cdr3_aa: CASSLGIPGTSGTGELFF

j_call: TRBJ2-5
clone_size: NA
d_call: NA
v_call: TRBV30
cdr3_nt: TGTGCCTGGAGAAACGTGGGGGAGACCCAGTACTTC
cdr3_aa: CAWRNVGETQYF

j_call: TRBJ2-1
clone_size: NA
d_call: TRBD1
v_call: TRBV7-6
cdr3_nt: TGTGCCAGCAGCTTCAGGCCGGGACAGTCCTACAATGAGCAGTTCTTC
cdr3_aa: CASSFRPGQSYNEQFF

j_call: TRBJ2-2
clone_size: NA
d_call: NA
v_call: TRBV5-4
cdr3_nt: TGTGCCAGCAGCATTAACACCGGGGAGCTGTTTTTT
cdr3_aa: CASSINTGELFF

j_call: TRBJ1-3
clone_size: NA
d_call: NA
v_call: TRBV5-1
cdr3_nt: TGCGCCAGCAGCTTGGAACCCGGAAACACCATATATTTT
cdr3_aa: CASSLEPGNTIYF

j_call: TRBJ2-1
clone_size: NA
d_call: NA
v_call: TRBV3-1/TRBV3-2
cdr3_nt: TGTGCCAGCAGCCAAGAACGGGGTGAGCAGTTCTTC
cdr3_aa: CASSQERGEQFF

j_call: TRBJ1-4
clone_size: NA
d_call: NA
v_call: TRBV12-5
cdr3_nt: TGTGCTAGTGGTTTGGCGGGGGGAGTCGAAAAACTGTTTTTT
cdr3_aa: CASGLAGGVEKLFF